This T cell receptor beta chain was profiled in a study of somatic mutations in cytotoxic T cells in rheumatoid arthritis. Assay: immunoSEQ multiplex PCR; the TCRdb copy retains only in-frame clones and omits some. The repertoire consists of 15,000 to 20,000 clones, with about four fifths occurring once and the leading ten covering roughly 11%. This clone was observed a handful of times. What it recognizes is unknown. The CDR3 is 17 residues long. Trimming pared 1 base from V and 0 bases from J, leaving 10 bases between. CDR1 and CDR2 from the germline V gene are LGHNA and YNFKEQ. General observations from the study: The CD8+ clonality of rheumatoid arthritis patients increased with age, whereas that of healthy controls did not. Measurement of CD8+ T-cell clonality revealed no significant difference between rheumatoid arthritis patients and age-matched healthy controls.

Sequencing was done on a sample of CD8+ T cells sorted from blood. This receptor was identified in a man aged 18 to 29 with rheumatoid arthritis. The rearrangement joins TRBV4-2 to TRBJ2-6; D call uncertain. CDR3 DNA sequence: TGTGCCAGCAGCCAAGGTGGCAGCGACTCTGGGGCCAACGTCCTGACTTTC. Translation gives CASSQGGSDSGANVLTF.